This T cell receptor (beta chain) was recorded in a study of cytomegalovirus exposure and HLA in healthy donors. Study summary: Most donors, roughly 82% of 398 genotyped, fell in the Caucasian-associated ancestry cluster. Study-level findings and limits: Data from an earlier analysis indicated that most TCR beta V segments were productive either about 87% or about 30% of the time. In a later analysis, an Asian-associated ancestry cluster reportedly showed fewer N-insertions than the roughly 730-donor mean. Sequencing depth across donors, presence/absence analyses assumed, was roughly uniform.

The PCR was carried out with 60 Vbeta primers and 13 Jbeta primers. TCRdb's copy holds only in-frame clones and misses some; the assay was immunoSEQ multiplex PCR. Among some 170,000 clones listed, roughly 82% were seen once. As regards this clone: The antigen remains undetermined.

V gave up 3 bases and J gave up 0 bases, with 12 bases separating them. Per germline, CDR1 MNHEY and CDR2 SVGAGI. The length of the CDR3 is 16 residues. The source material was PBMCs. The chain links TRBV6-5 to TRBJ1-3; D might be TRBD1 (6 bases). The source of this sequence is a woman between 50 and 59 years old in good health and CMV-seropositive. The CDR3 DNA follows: TGTGCCAGCAGTTATAAGACAGGCGTCTCTGGAAACACCATATATTTT. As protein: CASSYKTGVSGNTIYF.